The source of this TCR beta chain is a study of tumor-infiltrating lymphocytes in primary liver carcinoma. Study details: Patients included men and women of 30 to 69 years. There were roughly 3.5 to 7.13 million productive TCRbeta reads per sample, a yield similar across tissue types.

The CDR3 loop spans 13 amino acids. CDR1 is SGHAT, CDR2 FQNNGV, per germline. Both blood RNA, taken from unsorted whole blood, and germline DNA were extracted. Comment on this clonotype: At one end the junction does not follow the germline gene, possibly because of a read error.

Using a constant-region primer together with ProtoScript II reverse transcriptase, TCR beta cDNA was made from roughly 540 ng of total RNA. A slightly modified ARM-PCR protocol with three nested multiplex PCR rounds produced these TCR beta libraries. TRBV1-TRBV30 forward primers and a C-beta reverse primer were used in the first two PCR rounds, which each ran for 10 cycles. One entry per CDR3 protein results from TCRdb running MiXCR on the multiplex PCR reads. The sample holds about 210,000 distinct CDR3 sequences; 65% are singletons and the top ten take around 7.1%. This receptor was taken from a woman in her sixties or seventies with primary liver carcinoma and hepatitis B virus infection. Sequencing used peripheral blood. This sequence joins TRBV11-2 and TRBJ2-1, with D perhaps matching TRBD1 (5 bases). Written as DNA, the CDR3 is TGTGCCAGCAGCTTAAGACAGTACAATGATCAGTTCTTC. Translated, it gives CASSLRQYNDQFF.